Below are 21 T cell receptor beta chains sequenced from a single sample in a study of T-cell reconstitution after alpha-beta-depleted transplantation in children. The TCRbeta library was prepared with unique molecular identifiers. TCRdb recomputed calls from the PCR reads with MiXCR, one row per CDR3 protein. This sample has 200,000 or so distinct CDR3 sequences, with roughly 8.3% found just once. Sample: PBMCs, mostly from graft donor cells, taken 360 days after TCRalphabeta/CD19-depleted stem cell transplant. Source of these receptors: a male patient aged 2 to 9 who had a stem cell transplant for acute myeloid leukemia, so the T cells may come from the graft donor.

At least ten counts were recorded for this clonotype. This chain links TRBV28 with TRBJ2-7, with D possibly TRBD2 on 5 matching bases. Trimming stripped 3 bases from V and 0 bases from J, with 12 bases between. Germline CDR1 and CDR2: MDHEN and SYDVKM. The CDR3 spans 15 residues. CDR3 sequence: CASSLGRTRSYEQYV. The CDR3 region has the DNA TGTGCCAGCAGTTTGGGGAGAACTCGCTCCTACGAGCAGTACGTC.

The CDR3 bases are TGCAGTGCTAGAGATTCGTCGTCGCAGGGGGCAAAGGGGAACACTGAAGCTTTCTTT. Amino acid sequence: CSARDSSSQGAKGNTEAFF. The chain carries TRBV20-1 and TRBJ1-1, with 8 nucleotides matching TRBD1. The CDR3 length is 19 residues. V was clipped by 0 bases and J by 1 base; unmatched bases: 16. Germline V gives CDR1 DFQATT, CDR2 SNEGSKA (reference sequence).

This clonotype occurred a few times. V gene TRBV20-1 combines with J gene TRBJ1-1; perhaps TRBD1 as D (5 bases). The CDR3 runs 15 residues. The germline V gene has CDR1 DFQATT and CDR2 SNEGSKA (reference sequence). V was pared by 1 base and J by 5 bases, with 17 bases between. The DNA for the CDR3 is TGCAGTGCTAGAGGAGGAGAACTTGGGGGGACTGAAGCTTTCTTT. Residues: CSARGGELGGTEAFF.

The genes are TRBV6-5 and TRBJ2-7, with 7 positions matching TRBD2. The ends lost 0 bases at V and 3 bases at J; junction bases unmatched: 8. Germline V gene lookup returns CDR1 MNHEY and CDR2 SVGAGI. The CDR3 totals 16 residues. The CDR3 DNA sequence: TGTGCCAGCAGTTACTCGATAGGCGGGAGAGGCTACGAGCAGTACTTC. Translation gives CASSYSIGGRGYEQYF.

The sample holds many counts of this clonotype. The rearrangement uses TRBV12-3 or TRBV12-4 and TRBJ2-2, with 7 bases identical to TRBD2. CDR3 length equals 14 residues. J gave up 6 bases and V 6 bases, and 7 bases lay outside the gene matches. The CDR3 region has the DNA TGTGCCAGCAGGGTTAGCGGGTTCTCCGGGGAGCTGTTTTTT. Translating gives CASRVSGFSGELFF.

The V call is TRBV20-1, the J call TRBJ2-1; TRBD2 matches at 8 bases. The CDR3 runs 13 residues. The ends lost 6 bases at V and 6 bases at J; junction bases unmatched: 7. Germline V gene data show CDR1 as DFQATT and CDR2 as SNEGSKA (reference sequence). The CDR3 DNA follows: TGCAGTGCCAGACGGGGGGGGCTCAATGAGCAGTTCTTC. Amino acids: CSARRGGLNEQFF.

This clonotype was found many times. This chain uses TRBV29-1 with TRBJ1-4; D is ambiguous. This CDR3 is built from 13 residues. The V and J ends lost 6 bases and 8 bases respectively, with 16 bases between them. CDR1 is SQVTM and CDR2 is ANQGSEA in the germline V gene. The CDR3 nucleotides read TGCAGCGTCCATGGGGATACCCTCGAAAAACTGTTTTTT. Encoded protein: CSVHGDTLEKLFF.

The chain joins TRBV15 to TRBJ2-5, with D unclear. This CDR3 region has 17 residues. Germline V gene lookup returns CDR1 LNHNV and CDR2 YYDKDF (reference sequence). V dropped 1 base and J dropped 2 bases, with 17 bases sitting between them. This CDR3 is CATSRVSRFGTQETQYF. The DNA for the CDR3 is TGTGCCACCAGCAGAGTTTCAAGGTTTGGCACGCAAGAGACCCAGTACTTC.

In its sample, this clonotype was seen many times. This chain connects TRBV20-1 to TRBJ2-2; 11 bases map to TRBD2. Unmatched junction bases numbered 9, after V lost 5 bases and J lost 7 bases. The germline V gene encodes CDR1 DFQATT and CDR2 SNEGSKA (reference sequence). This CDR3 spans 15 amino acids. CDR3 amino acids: CSAQVAGGNVGELFF. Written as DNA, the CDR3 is TGCAGTGCTCAAGTAGCGGGAGGGAATGTCGGGGAGCTGTTTTTT.

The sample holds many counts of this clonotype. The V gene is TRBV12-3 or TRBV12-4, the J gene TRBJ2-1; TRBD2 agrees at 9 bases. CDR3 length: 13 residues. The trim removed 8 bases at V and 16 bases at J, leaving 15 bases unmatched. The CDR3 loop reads CASRNSGSPTSFF. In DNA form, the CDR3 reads TGTGCCAGCCGAAATAGCGGGAGCCCGACTTCTTTCTTC.

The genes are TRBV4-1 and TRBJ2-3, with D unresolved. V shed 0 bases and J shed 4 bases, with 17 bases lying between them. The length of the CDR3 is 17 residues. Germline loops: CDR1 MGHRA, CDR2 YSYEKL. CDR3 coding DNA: TGCGCCAGCAGCCAAGAAAGGTCAGCGCTAAACGCAGATACGCAGTATTTT. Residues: CASSQERSALNADTQYF.

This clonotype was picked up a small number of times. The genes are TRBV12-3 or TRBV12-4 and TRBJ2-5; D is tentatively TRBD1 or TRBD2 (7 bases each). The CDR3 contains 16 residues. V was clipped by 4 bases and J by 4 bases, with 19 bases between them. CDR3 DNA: TGTGCCAGCAGTTATACAGTGACAGGGAGGGGAGAGACCCAGTACTTC. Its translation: CASSYTVTGRGETQYF.

The CDR3: CASSVEGRFADTQYF. The DNA of the CDR3 is TGTGCCAGCAGCGTAGAGGGGCGGTTTGCAGATACGCAGTATTTT. The chain combines TRBV9 with TRBJ2-3, with D possibly TRBD1 on 5 matching bases. The CDR3 loop spans 15 amino acids. V was cut by 0 bases and J by 4 bases, with 12 bases left in between. Germline V gene lookup returns CDR1 SGDLS and CDR2 YYNGEE.

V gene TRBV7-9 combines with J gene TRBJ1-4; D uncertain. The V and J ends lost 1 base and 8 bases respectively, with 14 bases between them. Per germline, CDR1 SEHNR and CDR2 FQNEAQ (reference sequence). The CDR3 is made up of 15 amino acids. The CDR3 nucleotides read TGTGCCAGCAGCTTAGTTTCCCTTCAGAGGGAAAAACTGTTTTTT. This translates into CASSLVSLQREKLFF.

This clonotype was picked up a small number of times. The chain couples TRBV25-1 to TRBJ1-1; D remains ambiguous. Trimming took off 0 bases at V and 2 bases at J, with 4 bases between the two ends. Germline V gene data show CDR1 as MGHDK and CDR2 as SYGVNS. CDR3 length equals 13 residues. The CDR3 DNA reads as TGTGCCAGCAGTGAATATGTAAACACTGAAGCTTTCTTT. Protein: CASSEYVNTEAFF. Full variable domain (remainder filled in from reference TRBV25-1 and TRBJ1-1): EADIYQTPRYLVIGTGKKITLECSQTMGHDKMYWYQQDPGMELHLIHYSYGVNSTEKGDLSSESTVSRIRTEHFPLTLESARPSHTSQYLCASSEYVNTEAFFGQGTRLTVV.

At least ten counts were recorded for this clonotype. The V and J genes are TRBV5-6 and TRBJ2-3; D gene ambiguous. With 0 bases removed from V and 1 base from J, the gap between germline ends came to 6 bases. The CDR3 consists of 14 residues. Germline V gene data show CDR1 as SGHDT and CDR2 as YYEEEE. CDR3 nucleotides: TGTGCCAGCAGCTTGGCTAGAGGCACAGATACGCAGTATTTT. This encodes CASSLARGTDTQYF.

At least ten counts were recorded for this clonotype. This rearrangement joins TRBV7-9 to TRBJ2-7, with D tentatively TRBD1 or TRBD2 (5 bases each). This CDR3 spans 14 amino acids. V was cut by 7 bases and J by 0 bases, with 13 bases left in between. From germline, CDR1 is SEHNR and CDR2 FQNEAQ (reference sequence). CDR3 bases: TGTGCCAGCACCCTTACGGGGCTCTCCTACGAGCAGTACTTC. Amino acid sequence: CASTLTGLSYEQYF.

The CDR3 sequence: CASSRQGEGGYTF. The CDR3 coding sequence is TGTGCCAGCAGCAGACAGGGGGAGGGCGGCTACACCTTC. The V call is TRBV7-2, the J call TRBJ1-2; TRBD1 agrees at 9 bases. V gave up 5 bases and J gave up 8 bases; unmatched junction bases: 6. In germline, CDR1 is SGHTA, CDR2 FQGNSA. The CDR3 extends over 13 amino acids.

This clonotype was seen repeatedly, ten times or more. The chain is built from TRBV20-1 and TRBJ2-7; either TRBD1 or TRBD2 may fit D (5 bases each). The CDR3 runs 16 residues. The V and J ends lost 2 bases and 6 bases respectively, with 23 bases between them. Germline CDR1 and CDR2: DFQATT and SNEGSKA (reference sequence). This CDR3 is CSARSGTVPPDREQYF. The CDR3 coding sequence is TGCAGTGCTAGATCGGGGACCGTGCCTCCTGACCGCGAGCAGTACTTC.

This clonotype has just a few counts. The CDR3 reads CASSFRGVRRTDTQYF. DNA of the CDR3: TGTGCCAGCAGTTTCCGTGGGGTTAGGCGCACAGATACGCAGTATTTT. The chain is built from TRBV12-3 or TRBV12-4 and TRBJ2-3; D uncertain. The CDR3 runs 16 residues. The V and J ends lost 3 bases and 1 base respectively, with 14 bases between them.

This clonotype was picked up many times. Here the CDR3 DNA reads TGCAGCGCAGAAGAAGAGACCCAGTACTTC. The encoded protein is CSAEEETQYF. The chain carries TRBV29-1 and TRBJ2-5; D is unclear. CDR1 is SQVTM and CDR2 is ANQGSEA in the germline V gene. Trimming removed 7 bases from V and 3 bases from J, with 6 bases in between. This CDR3 region has 10 residues.